The clone carrying this TCR beta chain has just a few counts. This entry belongs to a study of T cells in Graves' hyperthyroidism and ophthalmopathy. There were TCR beta CDR3 regions amplified from RNA transcripts. Carried out on the TCR CDR3, a first-round RT-PCR used the HTBI primer set. From the multiplex PCR reads, TCRdb called clonotypes with MiXCR, one entry per CDR3 protein. The sample contains under 350,000 distinct CDR3 sequences, 13% of which appear only once. The CDR3 is made up of 16 amino acids. Germline-derived CDR1 and CDR2 are MGHRA and YSYEKL. Trimming shortened V by 0 bases and J by 4 bases, and 13 bases separated the two germline ends.

This chain joins TRBV4-1 and TRBJ2-1, with a possible D match to TRBD2 (5 bases). Sequenced input: blood. This sequence was found in a woman in her 30s with Graves' hyperthyroidism that later progressed to Graves' ophthalmopathy. The CDR3 spells CASSQDWSGFYNEQFF. The CDR3 DNA is TGCGCCAGCAGCCAAGATTGGTCGGGGTTTTACAATGAGCAGTTCTTC.